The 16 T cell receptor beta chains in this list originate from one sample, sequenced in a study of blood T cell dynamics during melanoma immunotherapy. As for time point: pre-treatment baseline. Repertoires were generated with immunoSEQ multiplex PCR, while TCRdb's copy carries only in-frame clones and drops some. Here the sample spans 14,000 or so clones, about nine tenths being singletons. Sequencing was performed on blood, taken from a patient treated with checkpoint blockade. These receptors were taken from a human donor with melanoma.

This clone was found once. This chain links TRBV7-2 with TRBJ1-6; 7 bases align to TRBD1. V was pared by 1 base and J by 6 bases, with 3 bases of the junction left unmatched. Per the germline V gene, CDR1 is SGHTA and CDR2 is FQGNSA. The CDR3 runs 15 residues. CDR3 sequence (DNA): TGTGCCAGCAGCTTAGTAGGACAGGTTAATTCACCCCTCCACTTT. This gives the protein CASSLVGQVNSPLHF.

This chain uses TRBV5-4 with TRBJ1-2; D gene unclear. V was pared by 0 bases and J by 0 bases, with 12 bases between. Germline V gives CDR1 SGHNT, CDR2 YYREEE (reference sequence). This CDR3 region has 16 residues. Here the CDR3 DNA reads TGTGCCAGCAGCTTGGCTGCATCACAAGCTAACTATGGCTACACCTTC. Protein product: CASSLAASQANYGYTF. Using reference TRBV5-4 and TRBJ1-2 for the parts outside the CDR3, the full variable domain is ETGVTQSPTHLIKTRGQQVTLRCSSQSGHNTVSWYQQALGQGPQFIFQYYREEENGRGNFPPRFSGLQFPNYSSELNVNALELDDSALYLCASSLAASQANYGYTFGSGTRLTVV.

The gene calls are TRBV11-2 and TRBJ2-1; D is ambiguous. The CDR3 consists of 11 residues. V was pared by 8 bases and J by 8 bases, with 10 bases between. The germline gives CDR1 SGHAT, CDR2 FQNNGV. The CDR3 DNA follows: TGTGCCAGCGCTAGACTCGATGAGCAGTTCTTC. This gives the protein CASARLDEQFF.

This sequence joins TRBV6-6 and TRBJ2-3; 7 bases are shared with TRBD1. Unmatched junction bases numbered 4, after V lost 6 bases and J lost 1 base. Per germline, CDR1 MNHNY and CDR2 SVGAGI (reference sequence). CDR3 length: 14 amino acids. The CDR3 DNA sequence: TGTGCCAGCAGGCCCCAGGGGGGCACAGATACGCAGTATTTT. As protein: CASRPQGGTDTQYF.

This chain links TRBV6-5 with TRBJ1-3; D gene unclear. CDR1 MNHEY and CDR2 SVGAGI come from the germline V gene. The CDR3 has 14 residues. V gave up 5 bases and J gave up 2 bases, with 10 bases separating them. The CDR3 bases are TGTGCCAGCAGTGCTCAGGTGACTGGAAACACCATATATTTT. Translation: CASSAQVTGNTIYF.

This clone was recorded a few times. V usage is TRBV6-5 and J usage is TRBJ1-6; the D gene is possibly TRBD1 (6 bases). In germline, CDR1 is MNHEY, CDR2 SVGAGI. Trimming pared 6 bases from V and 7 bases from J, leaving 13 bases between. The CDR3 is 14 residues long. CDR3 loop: CASRSNRVNSPLHF. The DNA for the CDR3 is TGTGCCAGCAGATCAAACAGGGTGAATTCACCCCTCCACTTT.

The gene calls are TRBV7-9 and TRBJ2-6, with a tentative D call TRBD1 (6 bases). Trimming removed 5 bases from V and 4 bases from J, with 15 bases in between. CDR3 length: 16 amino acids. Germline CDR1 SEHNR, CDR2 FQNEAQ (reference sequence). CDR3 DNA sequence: TGTGCCAGCAGCAAACAGGGAATGCTGGGGGCCAACGTCCTGACTTTC. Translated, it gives CASSKQGMLGANVLTF.

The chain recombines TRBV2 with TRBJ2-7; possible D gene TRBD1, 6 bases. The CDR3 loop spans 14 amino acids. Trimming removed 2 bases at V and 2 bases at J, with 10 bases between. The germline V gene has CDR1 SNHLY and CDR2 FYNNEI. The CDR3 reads CASSERQGTYEQYF. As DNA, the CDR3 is TGTGCCAGCAGTGAAAGGCAGGGGACCTACGAGCAGTACTTC. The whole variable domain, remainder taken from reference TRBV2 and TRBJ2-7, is EPEVTQTPSHQVTQMGQEVILRCVPISNHLYFYWYRQILGQKVEFLVSFYNNEISEKSEIFDDQFSVERPDGSNFTLKIRSTKLEDSAMYFCASSERQGTYEQYFGPGTRLTVT.

The CDR3 is CASSEAPARGAYYGYTF. DNA of the CDR3: TGTGCCAGCAGTGAGGCACCAGCAAGGGGGGCGTATTATGGCTACACCTTC. This rearrangement joins TRBV6-1 to TRBJ1-2; D is possibly TRBD1 (6 bases). Trimming removed 3 bases from V and 5 bases from J, with 22 bases in between. From germline, CDR1 is MNHNS and CDR2 SASEGT. CDR3 length: 17 amino acids.

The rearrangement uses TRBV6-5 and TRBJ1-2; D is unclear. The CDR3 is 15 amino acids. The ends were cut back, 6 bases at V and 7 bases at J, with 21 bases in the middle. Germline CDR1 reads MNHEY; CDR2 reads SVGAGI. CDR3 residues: CASSSLPRAPGGYTF. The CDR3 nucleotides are TGTGCCAGCAGCTCCCTTCCTAGGGCGCCTGGTGGCTACACCTTC.

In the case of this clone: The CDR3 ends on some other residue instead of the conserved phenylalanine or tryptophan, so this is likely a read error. The CDR3 DNA sequence: TGTGCCAGCAGCTTAGGGGCAGGGGTTACCTATGGCTACACCCTC. It is translated as CASSLGAGVTYGYTL. V and J are TRBV7-6 and TRBJ1-2; D is perhaps TRBD1 (6 bases). Germline V gives CDR1 SGHVS, CDR2 FNYEAQ. This CDR3 has 15 amino acids. Deletions cut 1 base from V and 4 bases from J, with 13 bases between.

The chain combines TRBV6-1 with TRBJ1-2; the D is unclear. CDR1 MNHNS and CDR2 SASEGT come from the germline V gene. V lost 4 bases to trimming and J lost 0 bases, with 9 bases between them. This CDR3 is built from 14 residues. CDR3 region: CASSGWEANYGYTF. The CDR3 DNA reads TGTGCCAGCAGTGGGTGGGAAGCTAACTATGGCTACACCTTC.

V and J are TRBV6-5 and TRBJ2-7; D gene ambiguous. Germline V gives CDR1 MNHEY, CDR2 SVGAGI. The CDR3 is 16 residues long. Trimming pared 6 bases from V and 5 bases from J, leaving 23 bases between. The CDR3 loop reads CASSYLRTKRFHEQYV. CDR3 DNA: TGTGCCAGCAGCTACCTTAGGACGAAACGGTTCCACGAGCAGTACGTC.

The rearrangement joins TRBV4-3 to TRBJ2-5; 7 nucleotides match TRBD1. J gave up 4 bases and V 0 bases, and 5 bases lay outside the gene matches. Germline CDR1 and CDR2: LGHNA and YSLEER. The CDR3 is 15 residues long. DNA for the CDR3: TGCGCCAGCAGCCAAGATATCGCAGGGGGAGAGACCCAGTACTTC. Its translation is CASSQDIAGGETQYF.

The chain's CDR3 is CAISESGMGQPQHF. The CDR3 coding sequence is TGTGCCATCAGTGAGTCGGGAATGGGTCAGCCCCAGCATTTT. This chain joins TRBV10-3 and TRBJ1-5; D is undetermined. Deletions cut 0 bases from V and 6 bases from J, with 9 bases between. Germline assignment: CDR1 ENHRY and CDR2 SYGVKD. The CDR3 is made up of 14 amino acids.

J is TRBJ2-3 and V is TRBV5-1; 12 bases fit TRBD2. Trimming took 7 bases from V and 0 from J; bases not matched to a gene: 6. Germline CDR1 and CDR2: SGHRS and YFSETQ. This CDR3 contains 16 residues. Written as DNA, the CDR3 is TGCGCCAGCCAGGCTAGCGGGGGGGTTAGCACAGATACGCAGTATTTT. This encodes CASQASGGVSTDTQYF.